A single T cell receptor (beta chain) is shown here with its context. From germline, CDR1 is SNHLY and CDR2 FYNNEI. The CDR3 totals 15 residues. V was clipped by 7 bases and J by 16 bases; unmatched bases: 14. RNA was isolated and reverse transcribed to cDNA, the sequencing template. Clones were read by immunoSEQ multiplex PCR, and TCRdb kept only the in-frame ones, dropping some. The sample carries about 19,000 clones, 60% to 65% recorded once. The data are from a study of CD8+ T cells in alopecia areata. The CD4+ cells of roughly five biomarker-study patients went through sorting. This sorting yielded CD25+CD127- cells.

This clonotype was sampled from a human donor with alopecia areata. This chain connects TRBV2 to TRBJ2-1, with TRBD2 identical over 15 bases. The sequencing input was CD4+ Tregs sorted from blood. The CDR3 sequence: CASTSRTSGGALGFF. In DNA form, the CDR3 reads TGTGCCAGCACCTCAAGGACTAGCGGGGGGGCCTTGGGATTCTTC.